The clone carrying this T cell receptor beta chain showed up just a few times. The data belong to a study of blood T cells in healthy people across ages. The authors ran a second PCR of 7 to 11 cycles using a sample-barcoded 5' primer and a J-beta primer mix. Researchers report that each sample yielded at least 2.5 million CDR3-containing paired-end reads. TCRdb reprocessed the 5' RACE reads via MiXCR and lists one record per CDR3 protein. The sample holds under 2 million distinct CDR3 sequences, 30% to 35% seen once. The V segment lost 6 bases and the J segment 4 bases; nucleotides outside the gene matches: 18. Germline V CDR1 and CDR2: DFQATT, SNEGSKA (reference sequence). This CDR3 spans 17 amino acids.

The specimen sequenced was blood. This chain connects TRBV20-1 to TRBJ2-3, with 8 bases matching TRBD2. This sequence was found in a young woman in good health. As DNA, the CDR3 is TGCAGTGCCTTCCCCTACAGGACTAGCAGGCGGGCAGATACGCAGTATTTT. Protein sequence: CSAFPYRTSRRADTQYF.